This is a list of T cell receptor beta chains from one sample in a study of blood T cell repertoires in COVID-19. Sequenced by immunoSEQ multiplex PCR; TCRdb stores in-frame clones only, minus some. The sample yields about 60,000 clones, 80% to 95% seen once. The sequenced material came from peripheral blood. These receptors originate from a man aged 55 to 69 with acute or convalescent COVID-19. CDR3s include the opening cysteine and the closing phenylalanine or tryptophan. Each record gives: D gene, clone size, J gene, V gene, CDR3 protein, CDR3 DNA. A D gene is named only where the DNA matches it firmly. Size is omitted from some rows. Given values are once, few, many or a class for expanded clones.

D: .
size: .
J: TRBJ2-7
V: TRBV5-5
CDR3: CASSPSPSPEIYEQYF
DNA: TGTGCCAGCAGCCCTTCTCCCTCCCCCGAGATCTACGAGCAGTACTTC

D: .
size: .
J: TRBJ1-6
V: TRBV5-6
CDR3: CASSLETANSPLHF
DNA: TGTGCCAGCAGCTTGGAAACAGCTAATTCACCCCTCCACTTT

D: .
size: .
J: TRBJ2-1
V: TRBV11-3
CDR3: CASSSTGDYNEQFF
DNA: TGTGCCAGCAGCTCGACCGGGGACTACAATGAGCAGTTCTTC

D: TRBD1
size: .
J: TRBJ1-1
V: TRBV18
CDR3: CASAGQGMTEAFF
DNA: TGTGCCAGCGCTGGACAGGGTATGACTGAAGCTTTCTTT

D: TRBD2
size: .
J: TRBJ2-1
V: TRBV18
CDR3: CASSPLAAHNEQFF
DNA: TGTGCCAGCTCACCGCTAGCGGCCCACAATGAGCAGTTCTTC

D: TRBD1
size: few
J: TRBJ2-7
V: TRBV4-1
CDR3: CASSQDSGTGGDEQYF
DNA: TGCGCCAGCAGCCAAGACTCCGGGACAGGGGGCGATGAGCAGTACTTC

D: .
size: .
J: TRBJ1-1
V: TRBV20-1
CDR3: CSARDEADAFF
DNA: TGCAGTGCTAGAGATGAGGCAGATGCTTTCTTT

D: TRBD2
size: .
J: TRBJ2-1
V: TRBV19
CDR3: CASSTLSGSSYNEQFF
DNA: TGTGCCAGTAGTACCCTTAGCGGGAGCTCCTACAATGAGCAGTTCTTC

D: .
size: .
J: TRBJ1-2
V: TRBV7-3
CDR3: CASSLGGKESYTF
DNA: TGTGCCAGCAGCCTCGGGGGGAAGGAGAGCTACACCTTC

D: .
size: .
J: TRBJ1-2
V: TRBV9
CDR3: CASSVGTGIYGYTF
DNA: TGTGCCAGCAGCGTAGGAACAGGGATTTATGGCTACACCTTC

D: .
size: .
J: TRBJ2-7
V: TRBV10-3
CDR3: CATGELEQYF
DNA: TGTGCCACGGGAGAACTAGAGCAGTACTTC

D: .
size: .
J: TRBJ2-5
V: TRBV27
CDR3: CASSPPEGTQYF
DNA: TGTGCCAGCAGTCCCCCGGAGGGGACCCAGTACTTC

D: TRBD1
size: .
J: TRBJ2-3
V: TRBV7-6
CDR3: CASKTGTDSTDTQYF
DNA: TGTGCCAGCAAAACCGGGACAGACAGCACAGATACGCAGTATTTT

D: TRBD1
size: .
J: TRBJ1-2
V: TRBV30
CDR3: CAWGPGQGPFSYTF
DNA: TGTGCCTGGGGACCGGGACAGGGGCCTTTTAGCTACACCTTC

D: .
size: .
J: TRBJ1-5
V: TRBV4-2
CDR3: CASSQDLRGSVGLQPQHF
DNA: TGTGCCAGCAGCCAAGATCTTAGGGGTAGTGTAGGGCTTCAGCCCCAGCATTTT

D: .
size: .
J: TRBJ1-5
V: TRBV18
CDR3: CASSPRDRPVGQPQHF
DNA: TGTGCCAGCTCACCCCGGGATCGGCCGGTGGGGCAGCCCCAGCATTTT

D: TRBD2
size: .
J: TRBJ2-1
V: TRBV5-4
CDR3: CASSASGGGLNEQFF
DNA: TGTGCCAGCAGCGCCAGCGGGGGAGGGCTCAATGAGCAGTTCTTC